These 14 T cell receptor beta chains were all obtained from the same sample, sequenced in a study of neurological immune-mediated disorders. One entry per CDR3 protein, called by TCRdb with MiXCR from the 5' RACE reads. The table shows approximately 68,000 distinct CDR3 sequences, with roughly 4.5% occurring only once. The specimen sequenced was PBMCs. The receptors shown here come from a woman in her 70s with multiple sclerosis.

This clonotype was found many times. The chain joins TRBV11-2 to TRBJ2-3; 12 bases map to TRBD2. The CDR3 extends over 15 amino acids. CDR1 and CDR2 (germline): SGHAT, FQNNGV. V was pared by 4 bases and J by 5 bases, with 4 bases of the junction left unmatched. The CDR3 reads CASSSLAGGRDTQYF. CDR3 coding DNA: TGTGCCAGCAGCTCTCTAGCGGGAGGGAGAGATACGCAGTATTTT.

This clonotype was counted ten times or more. The chain is built from TRBV9 and TRBJ2-4; TRBD2 is a possible D gene (5 bases). Germline V gene lookup returns CDR1 SGDLS and CDR2 YYNGEE. This CDR3 comprises 18 residues. Trimming removed 0 bases at V and 2 bases at J, with 18 bases between. The CDR3: CASSVEAWASTSKNIQYF. CDR3 in DNA: TGTGCCAGCAGCGTAGAGGCCTGGGCTAGCACGTCCAAAAACATTCAGTACTTC.

In its sample, this clonotype was seen a few times. This chain uses TRBV29-1 with TRBJ2-7, with D possibly being TRBD1 (6 bases). Germline V lookup: CDR1 SQVTM, CDR2 ANQGSEA. CDR3 size: 12 residues. The germline V and J ends were trimmed by 7 bases and 2 bases, with 12 bases remaining between them. CDR3 sequence: CSGQTGTYEQYF. The CDR3 nucleotides read TGCAGCGGTCAGACAGGTACCTACGAGCAGTACTTC.

This clonotype came up a few times. This CDR3 reads CASSLEGAFYEQYF. CDR3 DNA sequence: TGCGCCAGCAGCTTGGAGGGGGCGTTTTACGAGCAGTACTTC. The chain carries TRBV5-1 and TRBJ2-7; 7 bases align to TRBD1. Germline CDR1 SGHRS, CDR2 YFSETQ. The trim removed 0 bases at V and 4 bases at J, leaving 4 bases unmatched. The CDR3 length is 14 residues.

There are many counts of this clonotype. The chain is built from TRBV20-1 and TRBJ2-7; 14 bases are a match to TRBD2. Germline-derived CDR1 and CDR2 are DFQATT and SNEGSKA (reference sequence). Trimming removed 4 bases from V and 5 bases from J; junction bases left unmatched: 10. This CDR3 comprises 16 residues. CDR3 region: CSATSRGTSGSNEQYF. CDR3 DNA: TGCAGTGCTACCTCCCGGGGGACTAGCGGGAGTAACGAGCAGTACTTC.

This clonotype was observed at least ten times. The rearrangement joins TRBV15 to TRBJ2-6, with D unclear. V lost 5 bases to trimming and J lost 2 bases, with 10 bases between them. CDR3 size: 15 residues. CDR1 LNHNV and CDR2 YYDKDF come from the germline V gene (reference sequence). The CDR3 region has the DNA TGTGCCACCAGCCGGCAGGTCACTGGGGCCAACGTCCTGACTTTC. Protein product: CATSRQVTGANVLTF.

This clonotype was recorded many times. V usage is TRBV4-3 and J usage is TRBJ2-1; 15 bases map to TRBD2. This CDR3 is 18 amino acids long. The trim removed 1 base at V and 7 bases at J, leaving 8 bases unmatched. Germline loops: CDR1 LGHNA, CDR2 YSLEER. The DNA of the CDR3 is TGCGCCAGCAGCCAAGGGGGCGCGGGGACTAGCGGGAGGAATGAGCAGTTCTTC. Translated, it gives CASSQGGAGTSGRNEQFF.

This clonotype was observed many times. J is TRBJ1-1 and V is TRBV6-2 or TRBV6-3; tentatively, D is TRBD1 (6 bases). Germline loops: CDR1 MNHEY, CDR2 SVGEGT. V dropped 4 bases and J dropped 3 bases, with 18 bases sitting between them. This CDR3 is built from 16 residues. This chain's CDR3 is CASSFEPGQGHTEAFF. The CDR3 DNA sequence: TGTGCCAGCAGTTTTGAACCGGGGCAGGGGCACACTGAAGCTTTCTTT.

This clonotype has only a few counts. The DNA of the CDR3 is TGTGCCAGCGGCCTCCGACTAGCGGGAGGCAATGAGCAGTTCTTC. This codes for CASGLRLAGGNEQFF. This chain links TRBV7-9 with TRBJ2-1; 13 bases are shared with TRBD2. The germline V gene encodes CDR1 SEHNR and CDR2 FQNEAQ (reference sequence). This CDR3 spans 15 amino acids. The J segment lost 6 bases and the V segment lost 8 bases, leaving 7 bases of the junction unmatched.

This clonotype was seen at least ten times. This chain links TRBV20-1 with TRBJ2-3; D possibly corresponds to TRBD2 (6 bases). Between the trimmed V and J ends, which lost 8 bases and 1 base, there was a span of 19 bases. This CDR3 is built from 15 residues. Per germline, CDR1 DFQATT and CDR2 SNEGSKA (reference sequence). The CDR3 sequence is CSKNKAGRGTDTQYF. For the CDR3, the DNA is TGCAGTAAAAATAAAGCGGGTCGGGGCACAGATACGCAGTATTTT.

In this sample, this clonotype turned up many times. The chain couples TRBV20-1 to TRBJ2-7, with unresolved D. Deletions cut 3 bases from V and 3 bases from J, with 15 bases between. The CDR3 consists of 14 residues. Germline values: CDR1 DFQATT, CDR2 SNEGSKA (reference sequence). The CDR3 is CSASCQKPLYEQYF. The CDR3 DNA is TGCAGTGCTAGTTGCCAGAAACCCCTCTACGAGCAGTACTTC.

This clonotype was seen repeatedly, ten times or more. V is TRBV12-3 or TRBV12-4 and J is TRBJ2-3; 12 positions agree with TRBD2. The CDR3 covers 18 residues. Losses at the gene ends were 3 bases for V and 1 base for J; bases not matched to a gene: 8. The CDR3 is CASSLRLAGVGGTDTQYF. CDR3 nucleotides: TGTGCCAGCAGTTTGAGACTAGCGGGAGTAGGGGGCACAGATACGCAGTATTTT.

This clonotype was observed many times. The chain couples TRBV6-6 to TRBJ1-1, with 10 bases matching TRBD1. This CDR3 spans 14 amino acids. CDR1 is MNHNY and CDR2 is SVGAGI in the germline V gene (reference sequence). With V trimmed by 7 bases and J by 2 bases, 4 bases remained unmatched. Written as DNA, the CDR3 is TGTGCCAGCATGACAGGGGGCGGTAACACTGAAGCTTTCTTT. This gives the protein CASMTGGGNTEAFF.

This clonotype came up many times. The genes are TRBV7-2 and TRBJ2-4, with TRBD2 as a possible D gene (6 bases). Trimming cost V 0 bases and J 7 bases, with 19 bases left between them. This CDR3 is 17 amino acids long. Germline values: CDR1 SGHTA, CDR2 FQGNSA. The CDR3 loop reads CASSLALGEAYRNIQYF. The CDR3 DNA is TGTGCCAGCAGCTTAGCCCTGGGGGAGGCGTATCGGAACATTCAGTACTTC.